This is a list of T cell receptor beta chains from one sample in a study of blood T cell repertoires in COVID-19. Data came from immunoSEQ multiplex PCR; TCRdb stores just in-frame clones and leaves some out. The data hold over 200,000 clones, with 75% to 90% observed a single time. The specimen was PBMCs or T cells enriched from blood (not recorded which). Receptors were obtained from a woman in her twenties or thirties who had been exposed to COVID-19. The CDR3 runs from the conserved cysteine through the conserved F or W. A D gene is named only where the DNA matches it firmly. Clone size appears in some rows only: once, few, many, or a class for an expanded clone.

DNA	CDR3	size	D	V	J
TGCAGCGGGAAGGACAGGGTCACTGAAGCTTTCTTT	CSGKDRVTEAFF	-	TRBD1	TRBV29-1	TRBJ1-1
TGTGCCATAAGACAGCTAATGCAGGAAAAACTGTTTTTT	CAIRQLMQEKLFF	-	-	TRBV2	TRBJ1-4
TGTGCCAGCAGCGTAGCTTCGGGAGGGGGCGGTGAAGCTTTCTTT	CASSVASGGGGEAFF	-	TRBD1	TRBV9	TRBJ1-1
TGCGCCAGCAGCTTGGGGGCGCTAGCGGGAGGGCCCGGCGGGGAGCTGTTTTTT	CASSLGALAGGPGGELFF	-	TRBD2	TRBV5-1	TRBJ2-2
TGTGCCAGCAGTCGCGGACGGGAGAGCTCCTACAATGAGCAGTTCTTC	CASSRGRESSYNEQFF	-	-	TRBV5-6	TRBJ2-1
TGCGCCAGCAGCCAAGAAGGGGTATACGGGGGATGGATGCACTTC	CASSQEGVYGGWMHF	few	-	TRBV4-1	TRBJ2-7
TGCAGCGGGGGGACTAGCGGGAGTATACAGTTCTTC	CSGGTSGSIQFF	few	TRBD2	TRBV29-1	TRBJ2-1
TGTGCCAGTAGGGGCGGCAATCAGCCCCAGCATTTT	CASRGGNQPQHF	few	-	TRBV19	TRBJ1-5
TGTGCCAGCAGCCCCTTAGGACAAACCTTCCTCTATGGCTACACCTTC	CASSPLGQTFLYGYTF	once	-	TRBV5-6	TRBJ1-2
TGCAGCTCCGGAGGGGGGAGGGATCAGCCCCAGCATTTT	CSSGGGRDQPQHF	-	-	TRBV29-1	TRBJ1-5
TGTGCCACCAGAGGGAAGGGGCCCAATCAGCCCCAGCATTTT	CATRGKGPNQPQHF	-	-	TRBV24-1	TRBJ1-5
TGTGCCACCAGCAGAGGCCGGACAGGGGCGATGAACACTGAAGCTTTCTTT	CATSRGRTGAMNTEAFF	-	TRBD1	TRBV15	TRBJ1-1
TGTGCCAGCGACAGGGGGTCGAACACCGGGGAGCTGTTTTTT	CASDRGSNTGELFF	-	TRBD1	TRBV2	TRBJ2-2
TGTGCCATCAGTGAGTCGTCGAATCAGCCCCAGCATTTT	CAISESSNQPQHF	-	-	TRBV10-3	TRBJ1-5
TGTGCCAGCCACCCGACCCCGCGACAGGGGCGCTCCTACGAGCAGTACTTC	CASHPTPRQGRSYEQYF	-	TRBD1	TRBV7-7	TRBJ2-7